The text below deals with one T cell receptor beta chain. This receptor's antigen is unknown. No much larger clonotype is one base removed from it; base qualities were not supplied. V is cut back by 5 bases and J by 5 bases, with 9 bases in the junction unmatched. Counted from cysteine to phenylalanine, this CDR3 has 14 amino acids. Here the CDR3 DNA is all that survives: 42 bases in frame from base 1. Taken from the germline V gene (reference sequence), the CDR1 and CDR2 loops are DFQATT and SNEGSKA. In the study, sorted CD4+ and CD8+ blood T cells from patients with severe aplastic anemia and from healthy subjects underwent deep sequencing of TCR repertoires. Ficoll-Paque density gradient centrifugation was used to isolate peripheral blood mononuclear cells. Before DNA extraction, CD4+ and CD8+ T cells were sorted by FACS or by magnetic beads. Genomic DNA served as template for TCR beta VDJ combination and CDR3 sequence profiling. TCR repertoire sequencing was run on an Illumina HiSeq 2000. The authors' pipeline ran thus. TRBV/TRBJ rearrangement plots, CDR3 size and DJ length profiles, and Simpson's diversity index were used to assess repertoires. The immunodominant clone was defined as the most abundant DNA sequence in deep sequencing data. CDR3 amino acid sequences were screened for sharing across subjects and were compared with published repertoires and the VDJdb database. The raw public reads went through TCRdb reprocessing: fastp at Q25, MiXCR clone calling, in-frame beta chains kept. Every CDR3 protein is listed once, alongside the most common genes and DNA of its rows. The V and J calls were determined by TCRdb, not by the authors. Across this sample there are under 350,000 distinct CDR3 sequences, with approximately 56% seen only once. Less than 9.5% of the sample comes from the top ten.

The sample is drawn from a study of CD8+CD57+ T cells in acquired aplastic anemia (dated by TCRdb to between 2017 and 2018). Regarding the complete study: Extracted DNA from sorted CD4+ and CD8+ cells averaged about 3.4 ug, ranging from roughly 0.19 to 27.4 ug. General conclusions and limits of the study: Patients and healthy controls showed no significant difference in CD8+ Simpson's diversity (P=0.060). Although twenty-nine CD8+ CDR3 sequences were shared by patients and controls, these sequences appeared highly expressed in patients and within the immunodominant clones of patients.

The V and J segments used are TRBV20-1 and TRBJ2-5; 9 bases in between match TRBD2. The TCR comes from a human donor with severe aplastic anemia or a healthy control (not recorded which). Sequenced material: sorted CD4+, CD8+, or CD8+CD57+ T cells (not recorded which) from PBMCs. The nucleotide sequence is TGCAGTGCTGAGGGCGGGGGGGCCAGGGAGACCCAGTACTTC. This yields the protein CSAEGGGARETQYF.